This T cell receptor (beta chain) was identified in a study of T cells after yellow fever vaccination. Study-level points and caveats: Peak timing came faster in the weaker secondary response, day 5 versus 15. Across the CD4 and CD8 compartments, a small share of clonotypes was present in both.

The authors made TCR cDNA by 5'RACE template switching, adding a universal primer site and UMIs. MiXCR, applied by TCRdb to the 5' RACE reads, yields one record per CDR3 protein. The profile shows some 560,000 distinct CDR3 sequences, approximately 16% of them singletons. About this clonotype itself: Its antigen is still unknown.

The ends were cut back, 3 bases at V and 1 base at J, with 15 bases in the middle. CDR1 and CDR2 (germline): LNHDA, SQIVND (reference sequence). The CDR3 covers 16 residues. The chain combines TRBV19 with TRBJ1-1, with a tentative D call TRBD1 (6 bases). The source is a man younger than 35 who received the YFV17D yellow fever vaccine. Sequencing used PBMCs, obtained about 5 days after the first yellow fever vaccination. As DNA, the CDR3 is TGTGCCAGTAGTATGAATTACAGGGTGGAGAACACTGAAGCTTTCTTT. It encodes CASSMNYRVENTEAFF.